This TCR beta chain appears in the sequencing data of a study of T cells in localized non-small cell lung cancer. Study results and limitations: Uninvolved adjacent lung showed the highest T cell clonality, exceeding tumor. A median around 57 of the top 100 tumor clones appeared in adjacent lung.

The V and J ends lost 4 bases and 5 bases, in that order; junction bases with no gene match: 10. The CDR3 consists of 17 residues. CDR1 and CDR2 (germline): SGHVS, FQNEAQ. Comment on this clone: Its antigen is not known.

Some clones are missing from TCRdb's copy, which holds only in-frame ones; the method was immunoSEQ multiplex PCR. This sample has tens of thousands of clones, with 88% found just once. The chain employs TRBV7-8 and TRBJ1-6; 8 nucleotides match TRBD1. The sequence came from a woman between 40 and 69 years old with stage I squamous cell lung carcinoma. The sample here was peripheral blood, taken before any cancer treatment. Here the CDR3 DNA reads TGTGCCAGCAGCTCAGGGGGCCGAAGCTCAAATAATTCACCCCTCCACTTT. Translation gives CASSSGGRSSNNSPLHF.